The sequence of this T cell receptor beta chain was determined in a study of cytomegalovirus exposure and HLA in healthy donors. The length of the CDR3 is 15 residues. V trimming: 1 base; J trimming: 4 bases; junction bases outside the gene matches: 8. Germline CDR1 reads SQVTM; CDR2 reads ANQGSEA. General observations from the study: Follow-up analysis later connected one missense variant in DCLRE1C with trimming of TCR beta V- and J-genes. Likely technical artifact: a cluster of highly shared sequence variants.

As for this clone: Its antigen is as yet unknown.

PCR primers comprised 60 Vbeta and 13 Jbeta primers. Profiled with immunoSEQ multiplex PCR; TCRdb holds only in-frame clones, not every one. Here the sample table reports some 46,000 clones. The TCR sequence derives from a woman in her 30s in good health and CMV-seronegative. The sequenced sample was PBMCs. The chain employs TRBV29-1 and TRBJ1-2; 8 nucleotides agree with TRBD1. This CDR3 reads CSVEGGRDRLYGYTF. The CDR3 bases are TGCAGCGTTGAAGGGGGACGGGACAGGCTCTATGGCTACACCTTC.